The 24 T cell receptor beta chains below all came from one sample that was sequenced in a study of blood T cell repertoires in COVID-19. Produced via immunoSEQ multiplex PCR; TCRdb's table is partial and in-frame only. The table lists roughly 400,000 clones, 90% to 95% of them singletons. The sequencing input was PBMCs or T cells enriched from blood (not recorded which). Receptor source: a woman in her forties who had been exposed to COVID-19.

The chain couples TRBV30 to TRBJ1-1; D gene unclear. The V end lost 2 bases, the J end lost 3 bases, and 10 bases lay between the germline ends. The germline CDR1 and CDR2 sequences are GTSNPN and SVGIG (reference sequence). The CDR3 runs to 13 residues. CDR3 protein: CAWSLTRYTEAFF. CDR3 nucleotide sequence: TGTGCCTGGAGTCTTACCCGGTACACTGAAGCTTTCTTT.

V usage is TRBV4-3 and J usage is TRBJ1-1, with D uncertain. V dropped 4 bases and J dropped 1 base, with 10 bases sitting between them. Looked up from germline, CDR1 is LGHNA and CDR2 is YSLEER. The CDR3 has 14 residues. The CDR3 region is CASSPLTENTEAFF. The CDR3 coding sequence is TGCGCCAGCAGCCCATTGACTGAGAACACTGAAGCTTTCTTT.

The V and J genes are TRBV18 and TRBJ1-5, with 7 bases matching TRBD1. The trim removed 4 bases at V and 2 bases at J, leaving 2 bases unmatched. Germline assignment: CDR1 KGHSH and CDR2 LQKENI. The CDR3 consists of 14 residues. CDR3 sequence: CASSQDRGNQPQHF. For the CDR3, the DNA is TGTGCCAGCTCACAAGACAGGGGCAATCAGCCCCAGCATTTT.

Here the CDR3 DNA reads TGTGCCTGGATCGAGCGCGGGGTGACCTATAATTCACCCCTCCACTTT. Protein: CAWIERGVTYNSPLHF. V is TRBV30 and J is TRBJ1-6; D call uncertain. V was trimmed by 4 bases and J by 2 bases, leaving 15 bases between them. The CDR3 runs 16 residues. Looked up from germline, CDR1 is GTSNPN and CDR2 is SVGIG (reference sequence).

The chain has TRBV3-1 (or the pseudogene TRBV3-2) and TRBJ1-6, with D possibly TRBD1 on 5 matching bases. The V end was cut by 7 bases, the J end by 5 bases, with 15 bases between. This CDR3 is 15 amino acids long. Germline V gives CDR1 LGHDT, CDR2 YNNKEL (reference sequence). The CDR3 DNA sequence: TGTGCCAGCATCCCAGGGTTTAAGGATAATTCACCCCTCCACTTT. Protein: CASIPGFKDNSPLHF.

The gene calls are TRBV19 and TRBJ1-1; TRBD1 might be the D (5 bases). The CDR3 extends over 14 amino acids. CDR1 is LNHDA, CDR2 SQIVND, per germline (reference sequence). Trimming took off 3 bases at V and 7 bases at J, with 15 bases between the two ends. The CDR3 here is CASSIFPGKVEAFF. The CDR3 region has the DNA TGTGCCAGTAGTATCTTCCCAGGGAAGGTTGAAGCTTTCTTT.

The rearrangement links TRBV11-2 to TRBJ1-1, with D possibly being TRBD1 (6 bases). The V end lost 3 bases, the J end lost 1 base, and 9 bases lay between the germline ends. The germline V gene encodes CDR1 SGHAT and CDR2 FQNNGV. The length of the CDR3 is 14 residues. The chain's CDR3 is CASSLRGGNTEAFF. DNA of the CDR3: TGTGCCAGCAGCTTGAGGGGGGGGAACACTGAAGCTTTCTTT.

Points on this clone: Germline and junction disagree at one end, which may indicate a read error. This chain joins TRBV11-3 and TRBJ2-1, with 7 positions matching TRBD1. Germline V CDR1 and CDR2: SGHNT, YENEEA. The CDR3 is 17 residues long. CDR3 in DNA: TGTGCCAGCAGCCTAGAACAGGGGAATTTAGCCTACAATGAGCAGTTCTTC. This gives the protein CASSLEQGNLAYNEQFF.

The J gene is TRBJ2-5, the V gene TRBV5-1, with D possibly TRBD2 on 5 matching bases. V was clipped by 0 bases and J by 5 bases, with 14 bases between them. Per germline, CDR1 SGHRS and CDR2 YFSETQ. The CDR3 runs to 15 residues. The CDR3 DNA reads TGCGCCAGCAGCTTGGAAGGGAGTATTGGGGAGACCCAGTACTTC. Protein sequence: CASSLEGSIGETQYF.

With respect to this clone: This CDR3 is also generated by other DNA sequences in the sample. This rearrangement joins TRBV19 to TRBJ2-7; 7 positions match TRBD1. Trimming removed 1 base from V and 4 bases from J; junction bases left unmatched: 4. The CDR3 has 14 residues. From germline, CDR1 is LNHDA and CDR2 SQIVND (reference sequence). CDR3 sequence: CASSIGDSRYEQYF. The CDR3 DNA reads TGTGCCAGTAGTATAGGGGACAGCAGGTACGAGCAGTACTTC.

This chain uses TRBV5-4 with TRBJ2-1; 9 bases map to TRBD2. Trimming took 1 base from V and 0 from J; bases not matched to a gene: 2. Germline V lookup: CDR1 SGHNT, CDR2 YYREEE (reference sequence). The CDR3 contains 16 residues. The DNA for the CDR3 is TGTGCCAGCAGCTTGAGTAGCGGGGGCTCCTACAATGAGCAGTTCTTC. Its translation: CASSLSSGGSYNEQFF.

The chain uses TRBV9 and TRBJ1-3; D may be TRBD1 (6 bases). V was trimmed by 3 bases and J by 0 bases, leaving 13 bases between them. This CDR3 region has 16 residues. Germline V gene data show CDR1 as SGDLS and CDR2 as YYNGEE. This CDR3 reads CASSASGALSGNTIYF. In DNA form, the CDR3 reads TGTGCCAGCAGCGCGTCAGGGGCTCTCTCTGGAAACACCATATATTTT.

This rearrangement joins TRBV19 to TRBJ1-2; D may be TRBD1 (5 bases). Looked up from germline, CDR1 is LNHDA and CDR2 is SQIVND (reference sequence). The CDR3 runs 13 residues. Trimming pared 5 bases from V and 4 bases from J, leaving 11 bases between. This CDR3 is CASSDDSIYGYTF. CDR3 coding DNA: TGTGCCAGTAGTGATGACAGCATCTATGGCTACACCTTC. Full variable domain (missing parts from reference TRBV19 and TRBJ1-2): DGGITQSPKYLFRKEGQNVTLSCEQNLNHDAMYWYRQDPGQGLRLIYYSQIVNDFQKGDIAEGYSVSREKKESFPLTVTSAQKNPTAFYLCASSDDSIYGYTFGSGTRLTVV.

In the case of this clone: The sample carries other DNA sequences with the same CDR3. The chain carries TRBV12-3 or TRBV12-4 and TRBJ1-1, with a weak D call TRBD1 (6 bases). The CDR3 loop spans 13 amino acids. V was cut by 2 bases and J by 5 bases, with 9 bases left in between. The DNA for the CDR3 is TGTGCCAGCAGTTTAACAGGGTCGACTGAAGCTTTCTTT. Translation: CASSLTGSTEAFF.

The chain uses TRBV27 and TRBJ1-1, with D perhaps TRBD1 (5 bases). V was cut by 2 bases and J by 5 bases, with 9 bases left in between. Germline V gene lookup returns CDR1 MNHEY and CDR2 SMNVEV (reference sequence). The CDR3 extends over 13 amino acids. In nucleotides, the CDR3 is TGTGCCAGCAGTTTAGCGGGGCGAACTGAAGCTTTCTTT. Amino acid sequence: CASSLAGRTEAFF.

The rearrangement uses TRBV24-1 and TRBJ2-3; possibly TRBD1 for D (5 bases). The V gene's germline CDR1 is KGHDR and CDR2 SFDVKD. The CDR3 loop spans 16 amino acids. The V gene lost 1 base and the J gene lost 3 bases, with 13 bases spanning the gap. CDR3 nucleotides: TGTGCCACCAGTGATTTAAAGGACCCAGGGACAGATACGCAGTATTTT. As protein: CATSDLKDPGTDTQYF.

The chain employs TRBV25-1 and TRBJ1-6; 7 nucleotides align to TRBD1. Germline loops: CDR1 MGHDK, CDR2 SYGVNS. The CDR3 extends over 14 amino acids. V lost 8 bases and J lost 7; bases outside the gene matches: 8. CDR3 amino acids: CASRPWDSNSPLHF. CDR3 coding DNA: TGTGCCAGCCGTCCTTGGGACAGCAATTCACCCCTCCACTTT.

CDR3 sequence (DNA): TGTGCCAGCAGCTTAGCGTATGCAGGGTCCGACAATGAGCAGTTCTTC. Translating gives CASSLAYAGSDNEQFF. The V gene is TRBV7-6, the J gene TRBJ2-1; D might be TRBD1 (5 bases). Trimming removed 0 bases at V and 5 bases at J, with 14 bases between. The germline V gene encodes CDR1 SGHVS and CDR2 FNYEAQ. CDR3 length equals 16 residues. The variable domain in full, completed from reference TRBV7-6 and TRBJ2-1, reads GAGVSQSPRYKVTKRGQDVALRCDPISGHVSLYWYRQALGQGPEFLTYFNYEAQQDKSGLPNDRFSAERPEGSISTLTIQRTEQRDSAMYRCASSLAYAGSDNEQFFGPGTRLTVL.

V gene TRBV19 combines with J gene TRBJ2-2; D possibly corresponds to TRBD2 (5 bases). Germline CDR1 is LNHDA and CDR2 is SQIVND (reference sequence). V lost 7 bases and J 2 bases, leaving 8 bases between the germline ends. This CDR3 comprises 13 residues. DNA for the CDR3: TGTGCCAGTACCAGCGGTAACACCGGGGAGCTGTTTTTT. Translation gives CASTSGNTGELFF.

This chain connects TRBV5-1 to TRBJ2-3; possible D gene TRBD1, 6 bases. Germline CDR1 and CDR2: SGHRS and YFSETQ. The CDR3 sequence is 15 residues long. V was shortened by 4 bases and J by 6 bases, with 18 bases between the two germline ends. CDR3: CASSPGQGPTDTQYF. CDR3 DNA: TGCGCCAGCAGCCCGGGGCAGGGGCCTACTGATACGCAGTATTTT.

This clone was recorded a few times. The chain is built from TRBV9 and TRBJ2-2; 12 bases line up with TRBD2. This CDR3 has 17 residues. With 2 bases clipped from V and 6 bases from J, the junction kept 8 bases outside the gene matches. Germline lookup yields CDR1 SGDLS and CDR2 YYNGEE. The CDR3 sequence is CASSVGLAGGPAGELFF. In nucleotides, the CDR3 is TGTGCCAGCAGCGTCGGGCTAGCGGGAGGGCCTGCCGGGGAGCTGTTTTTT.

This clone was counted a single time. This chain uses TRBV7-9 with TRBJ2-7, with TRBD1 identical over 7 bases. Germline V CDR1 and CDR2: SEHNR, FQNEAQ (reference sequence). The V segment lost 4 bases and the J segment 0 bases; nucleotides outside the gene matches: 6. CDR3 size: 15 residues. Here the CDR3 reads CASSSHRGPSYEQYF. In DNA form, the CDR3 reads TGTGCCAGCAGCTCCCACAGGGGACCCTCCTACGAGCAGTACTTC.

V is TRBV5-8 and J is TRBJ2-7, with 7 bases aligning to TRBD1. CDR3 length equals 14 residues. The trim removed 0 bases at V and 7 bases at J, leaving 7 bases unmatched. Germline V lookup: CDR1 SGHTS, CDR2 YDEGEE. The DNA of the CDR3 is TGTGCCAGCAGCTTGGCGCAGGGGGTGGGGGAGCAGTACTTC. The encoded protein is CASSLAQGVGEQYF.

The chain is built from TRBV6-5 and TRBJ1-6; D perhaps matches TRBD1 (6 bases). The V and J ends lost 6 bases and 5 bases respectively, with 14 bases between them. The CDR3 runs to 15 residues. CDR1 MNHEY and CDR2 SVGAGI come from the germline V gene. Here the CDR3 reads CASRPQGSHNSPLHF. The CDR3 DNA reads as TGTGCCAGCAGACCACAGGGTTCGCATAATTCACCCCTCCACTTT.